The rows below give T cell receptor beta chains drawn from one sample of a study of long-term antiretroviral therapy in people with HIV. Measured with immunoSEQ multiplex PCR; TCRdb has only the in-frame clones, and not every one. The sample consists of some 28,000 clones, roughly 83% of them appearing once. The specimen comprised unsorted PBMCs, sampled 2.7 to 2.8 years after starting antiretroviral therapy. These receptors were taken from a man aged 25-45 years with HIV. The CDR3 runs from the conserved cysteine through the conserved F or W. D genes are given only for firm matches. The size of a clone is reported for some rows only, either as once, few or many, or as a class for expanded clones.

size	V	length	J	D	CDR3	DNA
.	TRBV9	13	TRBJ1-1	.	CASSSDRNTEAFF	TGTGCCAGCAGCTCCGACCGGAACACTGAAGCTTTCTTT
once	TRBV9	17	TRBJ2-5	.	CASSVAGDAGGRETQYF	TGTGCCAGCAGCGTAGCTGGGGACGCTGGGGGAAGGGAGACCCAGTACTTC
.	TRBV30	19	TRBJ1-2	TRBD1	CAWSVGRITRDRGAYGYTF	TGTGCCTGGAGTGTGGGACGTATTACGCGGGACAGGGGCGCCTATGGCTACACCTTC
once	TRBV18	16	TRBJ1-5	.	CASSPQAVGSNQPQHF	TGTGCCAGCTCACCACAAGCGGTTGGAAGCAATCAGCCCCAGCATTTT
.	TRBV15	15	TRBJ2-3	.	CATSSAPQAEDTQYF	TGTGCCACCAGCAGTGCCCCCCAGGCCGAGGATACGCAGTATTTT
.	TRBV11-2	14	TRBJ1-2	TRBD1	CASSRITGAGGYTF	TGTGCCAGCAGCCGTATAACAGGGGCTGGGGGCTACACCTTC
.	TRBV11-2	14	TRBJ2-7	.	CASSLVQGVYEQYF	TGTGCCAGCAGCTTAGTTCAGGGCGTCTACGAGCAGTACTTC
few	TRBV7-6	15	TRBJ2-2	.	CASSFRQGRTGELFF	TGTGCCAGCAGCTTCAGGCAGGGAAGGACCGGGGAGCTGTTTTTT
.	TRBV5-1	14	TRBJ1-2	TRBD1	CASSMDRAAGGYTF	TGCGCCAGCAGCATGGACAGGGCCGCCGGGGGCTACACCTTC
.	TRBV28	17	TRBJ1-5	TRBD1	CASSFVPGQGAQQPQHF	TGTGCCAGCAGTTTTGTTCCGGGACAGGGGGCCCAACAGCCCCAGCATTTT
.	TRBV27	14	TRBJ2-7	.	CASKSEGYSYEQYF	TGTGCCAGCAAATCGGAGGGATACTCCTACGAGCAGTACTTC
once	TRBV27	11	TRBJ2-7	.	CASSLGVEQYF	TGTGCCAGCAGTTTGGGCGTCGAGCAGTACTTC
.	TRBV10-2	17	TRBJ2-7	TRBD2	CASSARGLAGGNYEQYF	TGCGCCAGCAGCGCCCGCGGACTAGCGGGGGGGAATTACGAGCAGTACTTC
.	TRBV5-1	19	TRBJ1-1	TRBD1	CASSLGVPGGASMNTEAFF	TGCGCCAGCAGCTTGGGGGTGCCAGGGGGTGCCTCCATGAACACTGAAGCTTTCTTT
.	TRBV7-9	14	TRBJ2-5	.	CASSLTGLQETQYF	TGTGCCAGCAGCTTAACAGGGCTCCAAGAGACCCAGTACTTC
.	TRBV6-5	14	TRBJ1-2	TRBD1	CASSYTGTAYGYTF	TGTGCCAGCAGTTATACCGGGACAGCCTATGGCTACACCTTC
.	TRBV29-1	15	TRBJ2-7	.	CSVVSGSHRAYEQYF	TGCAGCGTAGTAAGTGGGTCCCACAGGGCCTACGAGCAGTACTTC
.	TRBV30	14	TRBJ1-4	.	CATHTSSRGEKLFF	TGTGCCACCCACACTTCCTCTAGGGGGGAAAAACTGTTTTTT
.	TRBV6-1	15	TRBJ1-6	TRBD1	CASGADRGYNSPLHF	TGTGCCAGCGGGGCCGACAGGGGATATAATTCACCCCTCCACTTT
.	TRBV2	16	TRBJ1-4	TRBD1	CASSEALAGGAGKLFF	TGTGCCAGCAGTGAAGCTTTGGCAGGGGGCGCCGGAAAACTGTTTTTT
.	TRBV7-2	15	TRBJ2-7	.	CASSPRLITKYEQYF	TGTGCCAGCAGCCCCCGTCTGATAACTAAGTACGAGCAGTACTTC
.	TRBV19	13	TRBJ1-1	.	CAAARGMNTEAFF	TGTGCCGCCGCACGAGGCATGAACACTGAAGCTTTCTTT
.	TRBV2	15	TRBJ2-7	.	CASSVPVASSYEQYF	TGTGCCAGCAGTGTCCCGGTCGCAAGCTCCTACGAGCAGTACTTC
.	TRBV9	14	TRBJ2-7	TRBD2	CASSVSGSNHEQYF	TGTGCCAGCAGCGTAAGCGGGAGTAACCACGAGCAGTACTTC